This T cell receptor beta chain was sequenced in a study of lymphopenia after photon versus proton radiotherapy. Using immunoSEQ multiplex PCR, the repertoire was profiled, and TCRdb retains in-frame clones only, with some absent. The sample records approximately 40,000 clones, roughly 86% being singletons. This clone was observed a handful of times. Its antigen is unidentified. The V gene lost 1 base and the J gene lost 6 bases, with 14 bases spanning the gap. Germline V lookup: CDR1 SGDLS, CDR2 YYNGEE. CDR3 length equals 14 residues. Study-level results: Post-nadir TCR diversity decline inversely tracked overall survival among those who died. Photon-treated patients lost naive T cells and TCR diversity; proton-treated stayed stable. Survival link was tested only in deceased patients; proton benefit remains a possibility. Oligoclonal CD8+ Temra expansion after nadir drove photon patients' diversity drop.

The V and J genes are TRBV9 and TRBJ2-7, with D perhaps assigned TRBD1 or TRBD2 (5 bases each). This material consisted of peripheral blood, taken from a patient treated with proton-based radiotherapy. This receptor was obtained from a woman aged 70-85 years with pancreatic cancer. Some clones in this sample may be carry-over from other donors' samples. CDR3 region: CASSVLDVGTEQYF. The CDR3 nucleotides read TGTGCCAGCAGCGTATTAGACGTCGGGACCGAGCAGTACTTC. Full variable domain (rest looked up from reference TRBV9 and TRBJ2-7): DSGVTQTPKHLITATGQRVTLRCSPRSGDLSVYWYQQSLDQGLQFLIQYYNGEERAKGNILERFSAQQFPDLHSELNLSSLELGDSALYFCASSVLDVGTEQYFGPGTRLTVT.